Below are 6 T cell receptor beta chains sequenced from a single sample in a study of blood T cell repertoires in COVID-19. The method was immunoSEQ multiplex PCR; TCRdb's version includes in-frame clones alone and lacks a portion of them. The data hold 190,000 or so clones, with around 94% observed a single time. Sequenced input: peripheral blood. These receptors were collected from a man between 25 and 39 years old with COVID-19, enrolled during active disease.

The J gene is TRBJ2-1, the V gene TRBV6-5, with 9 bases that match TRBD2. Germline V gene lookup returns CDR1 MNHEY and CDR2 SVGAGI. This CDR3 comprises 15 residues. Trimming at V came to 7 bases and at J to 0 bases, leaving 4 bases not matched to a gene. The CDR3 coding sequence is TGTGCCAGCACCACTAGCGGGTACTCCTACAATGAGCAGTTCTTC. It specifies CASTTSGYSYNEQFF.

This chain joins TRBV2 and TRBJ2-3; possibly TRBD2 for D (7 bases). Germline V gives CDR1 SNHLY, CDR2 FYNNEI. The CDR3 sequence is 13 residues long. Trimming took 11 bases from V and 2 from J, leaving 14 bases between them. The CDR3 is CASTGGATDTQYF. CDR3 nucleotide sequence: TGTGCCTCTACTGGGGGGGCCACAGATACGCAGTATTTT.

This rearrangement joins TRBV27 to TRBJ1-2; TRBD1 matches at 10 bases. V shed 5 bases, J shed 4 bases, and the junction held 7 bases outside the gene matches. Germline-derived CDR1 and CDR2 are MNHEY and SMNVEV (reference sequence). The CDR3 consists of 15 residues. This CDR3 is CASSPTGTGVYGYTF. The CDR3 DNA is TGTGCCAGCAGTCCCACCGGGACAGGGGTCTATGGCTACACCTTC.

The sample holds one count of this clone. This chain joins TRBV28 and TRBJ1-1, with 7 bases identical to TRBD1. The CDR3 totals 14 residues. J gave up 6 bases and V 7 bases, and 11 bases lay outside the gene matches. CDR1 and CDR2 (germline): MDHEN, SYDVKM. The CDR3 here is CASTLDRVVPEAFF. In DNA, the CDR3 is TGTGCCAGCACCCTAGACAGGGTAGTACCTGAAGCTTTCTTT.

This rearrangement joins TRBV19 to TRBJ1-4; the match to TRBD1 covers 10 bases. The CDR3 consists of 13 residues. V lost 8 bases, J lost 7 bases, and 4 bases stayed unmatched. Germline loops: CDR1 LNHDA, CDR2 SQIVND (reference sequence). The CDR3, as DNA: TGTGCCAGTTCCGACAGGGGGCGTGAAAAACTGTTTTTT. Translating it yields CASSDRGREKLFF. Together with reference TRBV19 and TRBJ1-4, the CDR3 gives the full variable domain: DGGITQSPKYLFRKEGQNVTLSCEQNLNHDAMYWYRQDPGQGLRLIYYSQIVNDFQKGDIAEGYSVSREKKESFPLTVTSAQKNPTAFYLCASSDRGREKLFFGSGTQLSVL.

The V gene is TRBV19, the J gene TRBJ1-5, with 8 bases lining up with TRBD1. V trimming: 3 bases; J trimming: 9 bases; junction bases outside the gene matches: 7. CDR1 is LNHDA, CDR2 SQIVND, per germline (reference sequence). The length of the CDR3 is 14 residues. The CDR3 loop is CASSIWTGNPPQHF. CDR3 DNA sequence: TGTGCCAGTAGTATTTGGACAGGGAACCCGCCCCAGCATTTT.